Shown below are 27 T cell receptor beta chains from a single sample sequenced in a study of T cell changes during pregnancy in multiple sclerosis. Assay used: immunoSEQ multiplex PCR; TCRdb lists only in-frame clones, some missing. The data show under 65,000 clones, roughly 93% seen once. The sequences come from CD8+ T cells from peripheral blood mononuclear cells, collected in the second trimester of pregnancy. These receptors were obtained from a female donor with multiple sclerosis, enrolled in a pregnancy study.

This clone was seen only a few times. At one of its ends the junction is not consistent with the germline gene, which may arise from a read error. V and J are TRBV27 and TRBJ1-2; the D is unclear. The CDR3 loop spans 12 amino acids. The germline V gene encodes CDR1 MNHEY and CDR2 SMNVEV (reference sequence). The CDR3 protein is CASSPTRRVLSF. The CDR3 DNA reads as TGTGCCAGCAGTCCGACTAGACGGGTACTTTCCTTC.

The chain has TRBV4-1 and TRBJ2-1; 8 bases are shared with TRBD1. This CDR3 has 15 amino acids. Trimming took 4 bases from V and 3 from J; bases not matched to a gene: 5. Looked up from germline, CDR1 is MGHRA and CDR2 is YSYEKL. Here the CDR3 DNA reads TGCGCCAGCAGCCCGGACAGGGTCATCTACAATGAGCAGTTCTTC. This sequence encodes CASSPDRVIYNEQFF.

CDR3 sequence: CASTGTSFKETQYF. CDR3 in DNA: TGTGCCAGCACAGGGACATCTTTTAAAGAGACCCAGTACTTC. The chain links TRBV2 to TRBJ2-5; tentative D call: TRBD1 (6 bases). The germline V gene has CDR1 SNHLY and CDR2 FYNNEI. The ends were cut back, 7 bases at V and 3 bases at J, with 15 bases in the middle. This CDR3 is 14 amino acids long.

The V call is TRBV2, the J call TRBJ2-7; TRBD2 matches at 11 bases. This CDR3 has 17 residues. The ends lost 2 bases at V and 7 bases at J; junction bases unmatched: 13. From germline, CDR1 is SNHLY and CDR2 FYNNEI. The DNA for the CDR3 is TGTGCCAGCAGTGAACTACCCTTAGCGGGGGGGCCTGGAGAGCAGTACTTC. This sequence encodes CASSELPLAGGPGEQYF.

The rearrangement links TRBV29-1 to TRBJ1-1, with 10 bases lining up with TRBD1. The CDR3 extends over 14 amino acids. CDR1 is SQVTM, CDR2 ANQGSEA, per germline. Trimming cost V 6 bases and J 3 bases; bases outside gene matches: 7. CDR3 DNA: TGCAGCGTAAACCGGGACAGGGGCTACACTGAAGCTTTCTTT. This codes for CSVNRDRGYTEAFF. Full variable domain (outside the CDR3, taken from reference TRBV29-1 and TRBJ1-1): SAVISQKPSRDICQRGTSLTIQCQVDSQVTMMFWYRQQPGQSLTLIATANQGSEATYESGFVIDKFPISRPNLTFSTLTVSNMSPEDSSIYLCSVNRDRGYTEAFFGQGTRLTVV.

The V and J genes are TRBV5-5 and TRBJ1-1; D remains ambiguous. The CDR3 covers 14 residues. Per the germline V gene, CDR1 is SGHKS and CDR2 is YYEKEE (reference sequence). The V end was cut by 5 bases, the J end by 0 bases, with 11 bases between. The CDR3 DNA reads TGTGCCAGCAGAGGCGTCGGGGTGAACACTGAAGCTTTCTTT. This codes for CASRGVGVNTEAFF.

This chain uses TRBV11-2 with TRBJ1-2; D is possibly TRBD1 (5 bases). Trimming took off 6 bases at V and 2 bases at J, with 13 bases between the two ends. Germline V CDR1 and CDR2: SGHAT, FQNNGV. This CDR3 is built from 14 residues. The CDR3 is CASSSNRRNYGYTF. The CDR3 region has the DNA TGTGCCAGCAGTAGCAACAGGAGAAACTATGGCTACACCTTC.

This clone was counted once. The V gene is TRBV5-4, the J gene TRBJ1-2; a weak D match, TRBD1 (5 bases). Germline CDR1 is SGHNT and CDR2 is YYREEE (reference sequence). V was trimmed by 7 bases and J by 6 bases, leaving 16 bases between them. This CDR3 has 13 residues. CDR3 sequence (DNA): TGTGCCAGCCTGGGGCAGAGCAAAGATGGCTACACCTTC. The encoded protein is CASLGQSKDGYTF.

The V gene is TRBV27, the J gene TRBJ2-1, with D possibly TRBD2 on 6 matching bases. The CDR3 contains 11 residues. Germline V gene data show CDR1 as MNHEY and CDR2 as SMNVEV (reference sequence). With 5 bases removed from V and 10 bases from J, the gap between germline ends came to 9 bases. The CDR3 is CASSLGLEQFF. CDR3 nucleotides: TGTGCCAGCAGTCTGGGACTCGAGCAGTTCTTC.

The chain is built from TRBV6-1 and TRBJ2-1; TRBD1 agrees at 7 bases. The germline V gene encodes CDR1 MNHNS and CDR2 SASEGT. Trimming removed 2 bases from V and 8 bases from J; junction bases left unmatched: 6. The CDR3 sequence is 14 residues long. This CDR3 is CASSETGADDEQFF. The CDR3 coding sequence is TGTGCCAGCAGTGAAACAGGGGCGGATGATGAGCAGTTCTTC.

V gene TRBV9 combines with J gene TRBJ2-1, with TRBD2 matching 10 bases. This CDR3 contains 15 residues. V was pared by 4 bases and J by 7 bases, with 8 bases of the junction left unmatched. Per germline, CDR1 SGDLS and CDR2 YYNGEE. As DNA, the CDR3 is TGTGCCAGCAGCCCCACTAGCGGGATTGGTAATGAGCAGTTCTTC. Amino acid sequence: CASSPTSGIGNEQFF. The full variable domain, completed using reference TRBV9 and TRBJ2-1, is DSGVTQTPKHLITATGQRVTLRCSPRSGDLSVYWYQQSLDQGLQFLIQYYNGEERAKGNILERFSAQQFPDLHSELNLSSLELGDSALYFCASSPTSGIGNEQFFGPGTRLTVL.

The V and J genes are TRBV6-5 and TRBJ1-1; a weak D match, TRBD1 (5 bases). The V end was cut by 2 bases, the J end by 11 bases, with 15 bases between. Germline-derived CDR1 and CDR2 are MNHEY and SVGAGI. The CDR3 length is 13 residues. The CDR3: CASSYGGAAGAFF. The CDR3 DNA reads TGTGCCAGCAGTTACGGCGGGGCTGCAGGGGCTTTCTTT.

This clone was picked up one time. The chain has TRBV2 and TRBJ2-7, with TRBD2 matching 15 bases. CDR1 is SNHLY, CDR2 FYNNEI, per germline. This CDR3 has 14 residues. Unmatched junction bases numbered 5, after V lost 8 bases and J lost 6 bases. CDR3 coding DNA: TGTGCCAGCGGACTAGCGGGGGGGCCGGGCGAGCAGTACTTC. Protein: CASGLAGGPGEQYF.

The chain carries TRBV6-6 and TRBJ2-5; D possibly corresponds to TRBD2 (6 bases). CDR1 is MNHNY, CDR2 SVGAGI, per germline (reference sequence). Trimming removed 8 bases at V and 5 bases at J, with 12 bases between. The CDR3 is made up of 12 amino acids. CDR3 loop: CASGGNPETQYF. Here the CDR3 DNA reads TGTGCCAGCGGCGGGAATCCGGAGACCCAGTACTTC.

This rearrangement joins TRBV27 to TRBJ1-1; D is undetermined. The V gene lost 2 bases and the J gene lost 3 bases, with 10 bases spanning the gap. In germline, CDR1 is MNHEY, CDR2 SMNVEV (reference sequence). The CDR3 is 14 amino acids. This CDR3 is CASSLRQTDTEAFF. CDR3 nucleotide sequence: TGTGCCAGCAGTTTACGGCAGACTGACACTGAAGCTTTCTTT.

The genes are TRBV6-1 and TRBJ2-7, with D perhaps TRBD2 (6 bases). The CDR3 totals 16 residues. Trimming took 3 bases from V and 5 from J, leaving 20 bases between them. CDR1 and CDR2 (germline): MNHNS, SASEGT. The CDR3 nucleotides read TGTGCCAGCAGTGACGAGAGTGGAGGGAAGGGAGACGAGCAGTACTTC. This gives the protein CASSDESGGKGDEQYF.

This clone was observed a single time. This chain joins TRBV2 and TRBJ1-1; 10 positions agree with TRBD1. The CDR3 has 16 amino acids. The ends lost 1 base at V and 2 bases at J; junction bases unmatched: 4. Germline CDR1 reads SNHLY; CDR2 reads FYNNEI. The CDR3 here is CASSEGTGGSNTEAFF. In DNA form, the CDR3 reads TGTGCCAGCAGTGAAGGGACAGGGGGGAGTAACACTGAAGCTTTCTTT.

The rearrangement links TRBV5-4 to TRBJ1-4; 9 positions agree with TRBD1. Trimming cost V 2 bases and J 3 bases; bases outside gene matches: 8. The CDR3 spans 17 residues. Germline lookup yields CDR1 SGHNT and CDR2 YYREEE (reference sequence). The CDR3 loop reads CASSFRGRDRANEKLFF. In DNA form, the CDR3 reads TGTGCCAGCAGCTTCCGAGGTCGGGACAGGGCTAATGAAAAACTGTTTTTT.

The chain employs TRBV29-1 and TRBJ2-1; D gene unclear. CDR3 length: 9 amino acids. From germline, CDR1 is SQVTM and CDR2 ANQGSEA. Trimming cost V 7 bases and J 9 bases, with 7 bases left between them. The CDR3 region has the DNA TGCAGCGGCGGTAGTGAGCAGTTCTTC. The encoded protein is CSGGSEQFF.

DNA of the CDR3: TGTGCCAGCAGCCGGGGACCGAACGTGGGGGGAGGCTACACCTTC. Protein sequence: CASSRGPNVGGGYTF. The genes are TRBV7-9 and TRBJ1-2, with D maybe TRBD1 (5 bases). The CDR3 has 15 residues. Trimming pared 5 bases from V and 8 bases from J, leaving 21 bases between. CDR1 and CDR2 (germline): SEHNR, FQNEAQ (reference sequence).

The CDR3 spells CASSRAILQPQHF. DNA of the CDR3: TGTGCCAGTAGTAGGGCAATTCTTCAGCCCCAGCATTTT. The chain uses TRBV19 and TRBJ1-5; D is undetermined. Germline V gives CDR1 LNHDA, CDR2 SQIVND (reference sequence). V was pared by 4 bases and J by 6 bases, with 10 bases between. This CDR3 region has 13 residues. The complete variable domain, with remaining parts taken from reference TRBV19 and TRBJ1-5, reads DGGITQSPKYLFRKEGQNVTLSCEQNLNHDAMYWYRQDPGQGLRLIYYSQIVNDFQKGDIAEGYSVSREKKESFPLTVTSAQKNPTAFYLCASSRAILQPQHFGDGTRLSIL.

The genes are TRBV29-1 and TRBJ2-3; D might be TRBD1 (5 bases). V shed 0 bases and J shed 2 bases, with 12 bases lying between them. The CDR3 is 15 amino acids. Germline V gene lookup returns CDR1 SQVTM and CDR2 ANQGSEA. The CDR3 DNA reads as TGCAGCGTTGAAGAGGCGACAGTCCCCACAGATACGCAGTATTTT. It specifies CSVEEATVPTDTQYF.

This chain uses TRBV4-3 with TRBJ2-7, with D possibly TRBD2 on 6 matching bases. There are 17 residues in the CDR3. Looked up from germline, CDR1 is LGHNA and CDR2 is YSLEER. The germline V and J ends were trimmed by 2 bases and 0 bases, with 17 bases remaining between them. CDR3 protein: CASSQLSGGAYSYEQYF. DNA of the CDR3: TGCGCCAGCAGCCAACTCTCCGGGGGAGCATACTCCTACGAGCAGTACTTC.

This CDR3 is CASSLTGGQETQYF. The CDR3 nucleotides read TGTGCCAGCAGTTTGACAGGGGGGCAAGAGACCCAGTACTTC. The chain couples TRBV28 to TRBJ2-5; 9 bases map to TRBD1. V lost 3 bases, J lost 2 bases, and 1 base stayed unmatched. Germline V CDR1 and CDR2: MDHEN, SYDVKM. The CDR3 totals 14 residues.

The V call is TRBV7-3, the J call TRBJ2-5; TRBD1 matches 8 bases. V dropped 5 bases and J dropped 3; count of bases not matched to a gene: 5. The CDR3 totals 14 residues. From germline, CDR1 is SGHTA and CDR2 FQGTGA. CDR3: CASSPDRDKETQYF. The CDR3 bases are TGTGCCAGCAGCCCGGACAGGGATAAAGAGACCCAGTACTTC.

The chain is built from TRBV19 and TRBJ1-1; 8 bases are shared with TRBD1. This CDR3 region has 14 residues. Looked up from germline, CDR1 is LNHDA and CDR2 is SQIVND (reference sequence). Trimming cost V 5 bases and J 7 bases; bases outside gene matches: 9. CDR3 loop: CASSPGQGLLEAFF. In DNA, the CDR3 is TGTGCCAGTAGTCCCGGACAGGGACTACTTGAAGCTTTCTTT.

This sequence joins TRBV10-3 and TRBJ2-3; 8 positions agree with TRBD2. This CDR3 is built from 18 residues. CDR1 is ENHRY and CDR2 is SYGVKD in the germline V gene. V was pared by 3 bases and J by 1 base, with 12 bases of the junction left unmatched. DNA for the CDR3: TGTGCCATCAGTGAATTAGCGGCTAGCGGGCCCGGCACAGATACGCAGTATTTT. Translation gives CAISELAASGPGTDTQYF.